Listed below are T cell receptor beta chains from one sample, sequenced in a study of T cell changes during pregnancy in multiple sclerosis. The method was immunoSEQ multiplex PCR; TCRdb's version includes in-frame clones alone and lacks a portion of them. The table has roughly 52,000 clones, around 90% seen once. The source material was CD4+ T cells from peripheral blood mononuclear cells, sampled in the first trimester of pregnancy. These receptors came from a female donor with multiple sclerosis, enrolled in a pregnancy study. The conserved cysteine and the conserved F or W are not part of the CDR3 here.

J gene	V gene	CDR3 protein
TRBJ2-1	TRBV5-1	ASSLDEGGYNEQF
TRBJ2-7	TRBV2	ASRKSTTGAN
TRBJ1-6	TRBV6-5	ASSPPGRYNSPLH
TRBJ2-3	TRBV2	ASIPGGSTDTQY
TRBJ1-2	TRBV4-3	ASSQQGQGGYGYT
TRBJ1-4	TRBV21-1	ASSKGTEFSTNEKLF
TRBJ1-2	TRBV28	ASKTQADGYT
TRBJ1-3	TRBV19	ASMRDILTGNTIY
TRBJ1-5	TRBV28	ASSSLFQPQH
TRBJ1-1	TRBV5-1	ASSLDRNTEAF